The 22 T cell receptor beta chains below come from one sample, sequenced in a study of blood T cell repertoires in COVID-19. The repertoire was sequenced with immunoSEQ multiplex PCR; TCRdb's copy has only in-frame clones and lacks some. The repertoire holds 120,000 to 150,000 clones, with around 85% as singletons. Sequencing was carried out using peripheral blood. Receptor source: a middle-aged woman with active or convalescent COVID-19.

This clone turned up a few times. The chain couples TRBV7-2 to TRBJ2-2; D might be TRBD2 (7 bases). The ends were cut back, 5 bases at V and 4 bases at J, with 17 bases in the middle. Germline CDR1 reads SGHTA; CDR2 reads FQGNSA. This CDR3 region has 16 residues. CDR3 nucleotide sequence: TGTGCCAGCAGCCTAAGGGGGGGCGGGCGCACCGGGGAGCTGTTTTTT. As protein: CASSLRGGGRTGELFF.

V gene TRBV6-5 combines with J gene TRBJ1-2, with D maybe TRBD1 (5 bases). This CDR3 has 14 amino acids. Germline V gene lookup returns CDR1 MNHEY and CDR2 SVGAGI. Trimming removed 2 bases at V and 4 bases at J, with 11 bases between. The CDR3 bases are TGTGCCAGCAGTTACGGGGGGTGGGGCTATGGCTACACCTTC. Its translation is CASSYGGWGYGYTF.

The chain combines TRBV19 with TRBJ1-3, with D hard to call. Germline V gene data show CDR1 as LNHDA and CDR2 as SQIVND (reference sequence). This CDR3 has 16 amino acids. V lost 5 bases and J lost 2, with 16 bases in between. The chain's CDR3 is CASSPNRGSAGNTIYF. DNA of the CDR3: TGTGCCAGTAGTCCTAATCGAGGGAGTGCTGGAAACACCATATATTTT.

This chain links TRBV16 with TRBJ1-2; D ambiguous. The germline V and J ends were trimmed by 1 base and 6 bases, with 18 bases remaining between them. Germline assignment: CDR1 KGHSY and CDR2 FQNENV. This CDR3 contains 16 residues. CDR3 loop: CASSQWGDSSGDGYTF. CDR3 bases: TGTGCCAGCAGCCAATGGGGTGACTCCTCCGGGGATGGCTACACCTTC.

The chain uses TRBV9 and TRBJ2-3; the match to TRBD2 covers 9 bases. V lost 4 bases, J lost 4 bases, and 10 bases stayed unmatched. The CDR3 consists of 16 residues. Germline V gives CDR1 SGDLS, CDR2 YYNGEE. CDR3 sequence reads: CASSSLAGGPADTQYF. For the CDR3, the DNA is TGTGCCAGCAGCTCCCTCGCGGGAGGGCCGGCAGATACGCAGTATTTT. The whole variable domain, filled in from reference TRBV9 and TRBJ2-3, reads DSGVTQTPKHLITATGQRVTLRCSPRSGDLSVYWYQQSLDQGLQFLIQYYNGEERAKGNILERFSAQQFPDLHSELNLSSLELGDSALYFCASSSLAGGPADTQYFGPGTRLTVL.

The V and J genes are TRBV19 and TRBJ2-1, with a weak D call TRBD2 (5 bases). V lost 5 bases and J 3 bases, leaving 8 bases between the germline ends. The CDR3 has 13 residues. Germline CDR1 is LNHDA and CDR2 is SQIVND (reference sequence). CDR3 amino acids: CASSVRGYNEQFF. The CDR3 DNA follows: TGTGCCAGTAGTGTCCGGGGCTACAATGAGCAGTTCTTC.

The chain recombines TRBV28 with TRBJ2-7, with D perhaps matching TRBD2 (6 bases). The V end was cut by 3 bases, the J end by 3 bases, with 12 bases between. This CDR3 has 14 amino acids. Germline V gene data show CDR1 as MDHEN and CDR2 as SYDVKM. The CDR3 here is CASSFAGYRYEQYF. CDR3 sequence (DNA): TGTGCCAGCAGTTTTGCGGGGTACCGCTACGAGCAGTACTTC.

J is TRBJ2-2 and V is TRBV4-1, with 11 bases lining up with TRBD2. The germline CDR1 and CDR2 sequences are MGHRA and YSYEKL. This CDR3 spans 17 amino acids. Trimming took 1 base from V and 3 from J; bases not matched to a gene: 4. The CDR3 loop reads CASSQAVAGGHTGELFF. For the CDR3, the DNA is TGCGCCAGCAGCCAAGCCGTAGCGGGAGGGCACACCGGGGAGCTGTTTTTT.

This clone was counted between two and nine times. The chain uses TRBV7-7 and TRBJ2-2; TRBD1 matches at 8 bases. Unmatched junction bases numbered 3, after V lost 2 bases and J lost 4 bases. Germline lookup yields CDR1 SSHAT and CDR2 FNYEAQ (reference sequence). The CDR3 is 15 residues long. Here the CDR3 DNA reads TGTGCCAGCAGCTTAACGACAGGGGTCACCGGGGAGCTGTTTTTT. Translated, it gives CASSLTTGVTGELFF.

The CDR3 protein is CASRAGSEGLLFF. The CDR3 bases are TGCGCCAGCAGAGCAGGGTCGGAGGGTTTGCTGTTTTTT. The rearrangement links TRBV10-1 to TRBJ2-2; a weak D match, TRBD2 (6 bases). The length of the CDR3 is 13 residues. The V and J ends lost 6 bases and 13 bases respectively, with 18 bases between them. Germline V gene lookup returns CDR1 WNHNN and CDR2 SYGVQD (reference sequence).

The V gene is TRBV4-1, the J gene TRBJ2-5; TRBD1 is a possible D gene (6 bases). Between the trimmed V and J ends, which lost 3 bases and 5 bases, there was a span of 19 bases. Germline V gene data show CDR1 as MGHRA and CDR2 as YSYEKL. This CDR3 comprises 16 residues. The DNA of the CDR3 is TGCGCCAGCAGCCAGGCAATAGGGGGAAGTCTTGAGACCCAGTACTTC. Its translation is CASSQAIGGSLETQYF.

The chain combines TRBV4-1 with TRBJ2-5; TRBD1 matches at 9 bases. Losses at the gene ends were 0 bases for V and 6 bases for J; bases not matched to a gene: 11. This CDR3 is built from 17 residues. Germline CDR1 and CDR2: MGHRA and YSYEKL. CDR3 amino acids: CASSQEAGQGFGKTQYF. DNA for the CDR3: TGCGCCAGCAGCCAAGAGGCGGGACAGGGTTTTGGTAAGACCCAGTACTTC.

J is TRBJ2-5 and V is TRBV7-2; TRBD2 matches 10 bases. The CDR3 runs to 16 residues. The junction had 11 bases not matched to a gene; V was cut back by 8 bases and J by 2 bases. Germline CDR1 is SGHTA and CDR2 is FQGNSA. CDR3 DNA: TGTGCCAGCCGCGTTGGACTAGCGGCCACGCAAGAGACCCAGTACTTC. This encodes CASRVGLAATQETQYF.

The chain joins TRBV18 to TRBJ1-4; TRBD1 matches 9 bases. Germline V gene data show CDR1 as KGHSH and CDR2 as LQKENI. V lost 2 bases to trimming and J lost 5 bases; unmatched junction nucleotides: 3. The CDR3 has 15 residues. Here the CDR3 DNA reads TGTGCCAGCTCACCAGGGACAGGGAACAATGAAAAACTGTTTTTT. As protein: CASSPGTGNNEKLFF.

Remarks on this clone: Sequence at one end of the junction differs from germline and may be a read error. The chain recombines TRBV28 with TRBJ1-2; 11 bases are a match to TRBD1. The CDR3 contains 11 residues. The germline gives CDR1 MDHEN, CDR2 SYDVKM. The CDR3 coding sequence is TGTGCCAGCAGCCGGACAGGGGGCTGCACCTTC. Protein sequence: CASSRTGGCTF.

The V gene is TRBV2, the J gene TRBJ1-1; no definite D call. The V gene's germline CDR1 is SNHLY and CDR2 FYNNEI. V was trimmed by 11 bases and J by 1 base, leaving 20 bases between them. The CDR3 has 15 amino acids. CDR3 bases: TGTGCCCTAGAGGGCAGGTCGCCGACGAACACTGAAGCTTTCTTT. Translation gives CALEGRSPTNTEAFF.

The CDR3 sequence: CASSQWEGSAGHNEQFF. CDR3 nucleotides: TGCGCCAGCAGCCAGTGGGAGGGATCCGCGGGCCACAATGAGCAGTTCTTC. V usage is TRBV4-3 and J usage is TRBJ2-1; 7 bases agree with TRBD2. Germline CDR1 is LGHNA and CDR2 is YSLEER. Unmatched junction bases numbered 13, after V lost 3 bases and J lost 5 bases. CDR3 length: 17 residues.

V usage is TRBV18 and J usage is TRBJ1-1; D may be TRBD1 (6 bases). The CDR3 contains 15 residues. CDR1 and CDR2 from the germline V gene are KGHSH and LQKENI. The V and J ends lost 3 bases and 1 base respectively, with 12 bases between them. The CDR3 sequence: CASSPRQASNTEAFF. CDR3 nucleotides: TGTGCCAGCTCACCGAGACAGGCTTCGAACACTGAAGCTTTCTTT.

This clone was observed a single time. The CDR3 region is CASSLTGYEQYF. In nucleotides, the CDR3 is TGTGCCAGCAGCTTGACGGGTTACGAGCAGTACTTC. The rearrangement uses TRBV5-5 and TRBJ2-7; the D is unclear. CDR1 and CDR2 (germline): SGHKS, YYEKEE (reference sequence). This CDR3 is built from 12 residues. The ends were cut back, 1 base at V and 4 bases at J, with 6 bases in the middle.

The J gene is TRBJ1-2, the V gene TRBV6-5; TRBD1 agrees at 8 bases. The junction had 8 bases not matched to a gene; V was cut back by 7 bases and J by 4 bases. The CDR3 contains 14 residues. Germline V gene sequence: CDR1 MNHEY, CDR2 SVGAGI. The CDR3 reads CASKTGDGVYGYTF. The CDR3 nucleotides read TGTGCCAGCAAGACAGGGGATGGGGTCTATGGCTACACCTTC.

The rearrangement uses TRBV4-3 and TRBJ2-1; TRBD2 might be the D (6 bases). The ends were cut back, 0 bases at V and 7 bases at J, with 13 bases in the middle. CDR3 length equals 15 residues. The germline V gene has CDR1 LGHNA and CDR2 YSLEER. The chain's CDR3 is CASSQDTGAWNEQFF. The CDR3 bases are TGCGCCAGCAGCCAAGATACGGGAGCCTGGAATGAGCAGTTCTTC.

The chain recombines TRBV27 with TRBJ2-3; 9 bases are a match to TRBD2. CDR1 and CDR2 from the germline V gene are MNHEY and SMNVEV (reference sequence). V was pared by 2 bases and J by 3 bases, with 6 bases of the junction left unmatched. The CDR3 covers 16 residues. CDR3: CASSLLAGPLTDTQYF. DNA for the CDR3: TGTGCCAGCAGTTTACTAGCGGGGCCTCTAACAGATACGCAGTATTTT.